A single sample is the source of the 3 T cell receptor beta chains below, sequenced in a study of CD8+CD57+ T cells in acquired aplastic anemia. CD8+CD57+ cell expansion, shown by flow cytometry, had occurred in the patients selected for sequencing. The study profiled TCR beta VDJ and CDR3 using genomic DNA as template. MiXCR, run by TCRdb on the reads, gives a single entry per CDR3 protein. The data contain 260,000 or so distinct CDR3 sequences, 45% to 50% of them singletons. The specimen was sorted CD4+, CD8+, or CD8+CD57+ T cells (not recorded which) from PBMCs. Source of these receptors: a human donor with aplastic anemia.

The CDR3 coding sequence is TGTGCCAGCAGCTTACCTTCGGGTAGCGGGAGTGGGAGTGAGCAGTTCTTC. This translates into CASSLPSGSGSGSEQFF. The J gene is TRBJ2-1, the V gene TRBV7-9, with 9 bases identical to TRBD2. The CDR3 is made up of 17 amino acids. The V segment lost 2 bases and the J segment 9 bases; nucleotides outside the gene matches: 14. Germline loops: CDR1 SEHNR, CDR2 FQNEAQ (reference sequence).

This clonotype has a count of ten or more. The rearrangement links TRBV4-3 to TRBJ2-1, with 7 positions matching TRBD1. V was pared by 4 bases and J by 5 bases, with 8 bases of the junction left unmatched. This CDR3 is 15 amino acids long. The V gene's germline CDR1 is LGHNA and CDR2 YSLEER. CDR3 amino acids: CASSLRGQADNEQFF. The CDR3 DNA follows: TGCGCCAGCAGCCTTCGAGGACAGGCAGACAATGAGCAGTTCTTC.

The rearrangement links TRBV7-8 to TRBJ2-3; 7 bases line up with TRBD2. The J segment lost 4 bases and the V segment lost 7 bases, leaving 5 bases of the junction unmatched. From germline, CDR1 is SGHVS and CDR2 FQNEAQ. CDR3 size: 13 residues. CDR3 nucleotide sequence: TGTGCCAGCACCCTCCGGGAGGCAGATACGCAGTATTTT. Its protein product is CASTLREADTQYF.